Listed below are T cell receptor beta chains from one sample, sequenced in a study of blood T cell repertoires in COVID-19. Profiled with immunoSEQ multiplex PCR; TCRdb holds only in-frame clones, not every one. The table records roughly 240,000 clones, roughly nine tenths of them present only once. The sample comprised peripheral blood. Source of these receptors: a man younger than 35 with active or convalescent COVID-19. Each CDR3 is given with its conserved first and last residue. The order of the fields is J gene, CDR3 length, clone size, V gene, D gene, CDR3 protein, CDR3 DNA. D genes are given only for firm matches. Only part of the rows carry a size: once, few, many, or a class if the clone is expanded.

J gene: TRBJ1-4; CDR3 length: 16; clone size: -; V gene: TRBV24-1; D gene: -; CDR3 protein: CATRHLYRTTNEKLFF; CDR3 DNA: TGTGCCACCAGACATTTATACAGGACCACTAATGAAAAACTGTTTTTT
J gene: TRBJ1-2; CDR3 length: 14; clone size: -; V gene: TRBV2; D gene: -; CDR3 protein: CASSEQDSNYGYTF; CDR3 DNA: TGTGCCAGCAGCGAACAAGACTCCAACTATGGCTACACCTTC
J gene: TRBJ2-1; CDR3 length: 15; clone size: -; V gene: TRBV7-9; D gene: TRBD2; CDR3 protein: CASSLVAGGSNEQFF; CDR3 DNA: TGTGCCAGCAGCTTAGTGGCGGGAGGGTCTAATGAGCAGTTCTTC
J gene: TRBJ1-2; CDR3 length: 13; clone size: -; V gene: TRBV20-1; D gene: -; CDR3 protein: CSASLGGWAGYTF; CDR3 DNA: TGCAGTGCTAGTTTGGGGGGTTGGGCTGGCTACACCTTC
J gene: TRBJ1-2; CDR3 length: 13; clone size: -; V gene: TRBV28; D gene: -; CDR3 protein: CASISGSRDGYTF; CDR3 DNA: TGTGCCAGCATCTCTGGGTCGAGGGATGGCTACACCTTC
J gene: TRBJ2-1; CDR3 length: 16; clone size: few; V gene: TRBV3-1/TRBV3-2; D gene: -; CDR3 protein: CASSHLALSSYNEQFF; CDR3 DNA: TGTGCCAGCAGCCATCTAGCGTTGAGCTCCTACAATGAGCAGTTCTTC
J gene: TRBJ1-5; CDR3 length: 12; clone size: -; V gene: TRBV28; D gene: -; CDR3 protein: CATQGGNQPQHF; CDR3 DNA: TGTGCCACCCAGGGTGGCAATCAGCCCCAGCATTTT
J gene: TRBJ1-2; CDR3 length: 15; clone size: many; V gene: TRBV1; D gene: -; CDR3 protein: CTSSPSDRAGNGYTF; CDR3 DNA: TGCACCAGCAGCCCATCGGACAGGGCGGGGAATGGCTACACCTTC
J gene: TRBJ2-1; CDR3 length: 14; clone size: once; V gene: TRBV9; D gene: TRBD2; CDR3 protein: CASNRPGGNNEQFF; CDR3 DNA: TGTGCCAGCAACCGCCCGGGGGGGAACAATGAGCAGTTCTTC
J gene: TRBJ1-2; CDR3 length: 14; clone size: -; V gene: TRBV7-9; D gene: -; CDR3 protein: CASIQWGLAYGYTF; CDR3 DNA: TGTGCCAGCATCCAATGGGGCCTGGCCTATGGCTACACCTTC
J gene: TRBJ1-2; CDR3 length: 14; clone size: -; V gene: TRBV2; D gene: TRBD1; CDR3 protein: CANSAGTGDHGYTF; CDR3 DNA: TGTGCCAACTCGGCCGGGACAGGGGATCATGGCTACACCTTC
J gene: TRBJ2-3; CDR3 length: 16; clone size: -; V gene: TRBV5-1; D gene: TRBD2; CDR3 protein: CASSLALAGTTDTQYF; CDR3 DNA: TGCGCCAGCAGCTTGGCTCTAGCGGGGACCACAGATACGCAGTATTTT
J gene: TRBJ2-1; CDR3 length: 16; clone size: -; V gene: TRBV5-4; D gene: -; CDR3 protein: CASSRGGDWEADEQFF; CDR3 DNA: TGTGCCAGCAGTCGTGGGGGTGACTGGGAGGCGGATGAGCAGTTCTTC
J gene: TRBJ2-5; CDR3 length: 15; clone size: -; V gene: TRBV25-1; D gene: TRBD2; CDR3 protein: CASSEWRGEGETQYF; CDR3 DNA: TGTGCCAGCAGTGAATGGCGGGGGGAAGGGGAGACCCAGTACTTC
J gene: TRBJ2-2; CDR3 length: 15; clone size: -; V gene: TRBV7-9; D gene: -; CDR3 protein: CASSSPEGGPGELFF; CDR3 DNA: TGTGCCAGCAGCTCGCCGGAAGGCGGCCCCGGGGAGCTGTTTTTT
J gene: TRBJ2-7; CDR3 length: 15; clone size: -; V gene: TRBV5-1; D gene: TRBD2; CDR3 protein: CASSFPSGSSGEQYF; CDR3 DNA: TGCGCCAGCAGCTTCCCCAGCGGGAGTTCTGGCGAGCAGTACTTC
J gene: TRBJ1-2; CDR3 length: 13; clone size: -; V gene: TRBV5-4; D gene: -; CDR3 protein: CASSLDQSYGYTF; CDR3 DNA: TGTGCCAGCAGCTTGGACCAGTCCTATGGCTACACCTTC
J gene: TRBJ2-7; CDR3 length: 13; clone size: -; V gene: TRBV11-2; D gene: -; CDR3 protein: CASSLTMTDEQYF; CDR3 DNA: TGTGCCAGCAGCTTAACGATGACAGACGAGCAGTACTTC
J gene: TRBJ1-1; CDR3 length: 14; clone size: once; V gene: TRBV5-1; D gene: TRBD1; CDR3 protein: CASKDRGMDTEAFF; CDR3 DNA: TGCGCCAGCAAGGACAGGGGAATGGACACTGAAGCTTTCTTT
J gene: TRBJ2-1; CDR3 length: 13; clone size: once; V gene: TRBV5-4; D gene: TRBD1; CDR3 protein: CASSLQGAKEQFF; CDR3 DNA: TGTGCCAGCAGCTTGCAGGGGGCGAAGGAGCAGTTCTTC
J gene: TRBJ2-6; CDR3 length: 19; clone size: -; V gene: TRBV24-1; D gene: -; CDR3 protein: CATSDSTERGFSGANVLTF; CDR3 DNA: TGTGCCACCAGTGATTCAACGGAACGGGGTTTCTCTGGGGCCAACGTCCTGACTTTC
J gene: TRBJ2-3; CDR3 length: 12; clone size: -; V gene: TRBV14; D gene: -; CDR3 protein: CASRQDGDTQYF; CDR3 DNA: TGTGCCAGCAGACAAGACGGAGATACGCAGTATTTT
J gene: TRBJ2-3; CDR3 length: 15; clone size: once; V gene: TRBV3-1/TRBV3-2; D gene: -; CDR3 protein: CASNTGLSGSDTQYF; CDR3 DNA: TGTGCCAGCAACACGGGACTCTCAGGCTCCGATACGCAGTATTTT
J gene: TRBJ1-4; CDR3 length: 12; clone size: -; V gene: TRBV6-2/TRBV6-3; D gene: -; CDR3 protein: CASSLTREKLFF; CDR3 DNA: TGTGCCAGCAGTCTTACCCGGGAAAAACTGTTTTTT
J gene: TRBJ1-1; CDR3 length: 14; clone size: -; V gene: TRBV6-5; D gene: -; CDR3 protein: CASSYAGVNTEAFF; CDR3 DNA: TGTGCCAGCAGTTACGCTGGAGTGAACACTGAAGCTTTCTTT
J gene: TRBJ2-5; CDR3 length: 13; clone size: few; V gene: TRBV6-1; D gene: -; CDR3 protein: CASSELYQETQYF; CDR3 DNA: TGTGCCAGCAGTGAACTGTACCAAGAGACCCAGTACTTC
J gene: TRBJ2-1; CDR3 length: 13; clone size: -; V gene: TRBV9; D gene: -; CDR3 protein: CASSPEINLAQFF; CDR3 DNA: TGTGCCAGCAGCCCTGAAATAAACCTGGCGCAGTTCTTC
J gene: TRBJ1-5; CDR3 length: 15; clone size: -; V gene: TRBV18; D gene: TRBD1; CDR3 protein: CASSSDRVSNQPQHF; CDR3 DNA: TGTGCCAGCTCATCCGACAGGGTAAGCAATCAGCCCCAGCATTTT
J gene: TRBJ2-3; CDR3 length: 13; clone size: -; V gene: TRBV5-4; D gene: -; CDR3 protein: CASSLQESDTQYF; CDR3 DNA: TGTGCCAGCAGCTTACAGGAGTCAGATACGCAGTATTTT
J gene: TRBJ2-7; CDR3 length: 14; clone size: -; V gene: TRBV7-9; D gene: TRBD1; CDR3 protein: CASSPGTVTYEQYF; CDR3 DNA: TGTGCCAGCAGCCCCGGGACAGTCACCTACGAGCAGTACTTC
J gene: TRBJ1-4; CDR3 length: 14; clone size: -; V gene: TRBV2; D gene: TRBD1; CDR3 protein: CASRPQGPNEKLFF; CDR3 DNA: TGTGCCAGCAGACCACAGGGGCCTAATGAAAAACTGTTTTTT
J gene: TRBJ2-3; CDR3 length: 15; clone size: -; V gene: TRBV3-1/TRBV3-2; D gene: TRBD2; CDR3 protein: CASSLAGGPADTQYF; CDR3 DNA: TGTGCCAGCAGCCTAGCGGGGGGGCCCGCAGATACGCAGTATTTT
J gene: TRBJ2-1; CDR3 length: 15; clone size: -; V gene: TRBV27; D gene: -; CDR3 protein: CASSFGEIPYNEQFF; CDR3 DNA: TGTGCCAGCAGTTTCGGGGAAATACCCTACAATGAGCAGTTCTTC
J gene: TRBJ2-3; CDR3 length: 16; clone size: -; V gene: TRBV7-2; D gene: TRBD2; CDR3 protein: CASSLPAGGRTDTQYF; CDR3 DNA: TGTGCCAGCAGCCTCCCAGCGGGAGGGCGCACAGATACGCAGTATTTT
J gene: TRBJ2-7; CDR3 length: 14; clone size: -; V gene: TRBV29-1; D gene: TRBD2; CDR3 protein: CSVFTGTSGYEQYF; CDR3 DNA: TGCAGCGTTTTTACCGGGACTAGCGGATACGAGCAGTACTTC
J gene: TRBJ1-2; CDR3 length: 15; clone size: once; V gene: TRBV5-1; D gene: TRBD1; CDR3 protein: CASSARTGINYGYTF; CDR3 DNA: TGCGCCAGCAGCGCTAGGACAGGGATTAACTATGGCTACACCTTC
J gene: TRBJ1-4; CDR3 length: 15; clone size: -; V gene: TRBV27; D gene: -; CDR3 protein: CASSLVEAANEKLFF; CDR3 DNA: TGTGCCAGCAGTCTCGTCGAGGCGGCTAATGAAAAACTGTTTTTT
J gene: TRBJ2-7; CDR3 length: 16; clone size: -; V gene: TRBV6-5; D gene: -; CDR3 protein: CASGSFTQPGTYEQYF; CDR3 DNA: TGTGCCAGCGGTTCCTTCACCCAGCCAGGTACCTACGAGCAGTACTTC
J gene: TRBJ1-6; CDR3 length: 16; clone size: -; V gene: TRBV11-2; D gene: TRBD1; CDR3 protein: CASSLGSGQNNSPLHF; CDR3 DNA: TGTGCCAGCAGCTTAGGTTCGGGACAGAATAATTCACCCCTCCACTTT
J gene: TRBJ1-1; CDR3 length: 14; clone size: -; V gene: TRBV28; D gene: -; CDR3 protein: CASGFDGGGAEAFF; CDR3 DNA: TGTGCCAGCGGTTTCGACGGAGGGGGGGCTGAAGCTTTCTTT
J gene: TRBJ1-3; CDR3 length: 13; clone size: -; V gene: TRBV2; D gene: TRBD1; CDR3 protein: CASSPGQGNTIYF; CDR3 DNA: TGTGCCAGCAGTCCAGGACAGGGTAACACCATATATTTT
J gene: TRBJ1-2; CDR3 length: 14; clone size: -; V gene: TRBV6-1; D gene: -; CDR3 protein: CASSEILTLQSYTF; CDR3 DNA: TGTGCCAGCAGTGAAATTTTGACCCTACAGAGCTACACCTTC
J gene: TRBJ2-2; CDR3 length: 13; clone size: -; V gene: TRBV24-1; D gene: -; CDR3 protein: CATSDYRAGELFF; CDR3 DNA: TGTGCCACCAGTGATTACCGGGCCGGGGAGCTGTTTTTT
J gene: TRBJ2-3; CDR3 length: 13; clone size: -; V gene: TRBV11-2; D gene: -; CDR3 protein: CASSAVTGDTQYF; CDR3 DNA: TGTGCCAGCAGCGCGGTTACCGGAGATACGCAGTATTTT